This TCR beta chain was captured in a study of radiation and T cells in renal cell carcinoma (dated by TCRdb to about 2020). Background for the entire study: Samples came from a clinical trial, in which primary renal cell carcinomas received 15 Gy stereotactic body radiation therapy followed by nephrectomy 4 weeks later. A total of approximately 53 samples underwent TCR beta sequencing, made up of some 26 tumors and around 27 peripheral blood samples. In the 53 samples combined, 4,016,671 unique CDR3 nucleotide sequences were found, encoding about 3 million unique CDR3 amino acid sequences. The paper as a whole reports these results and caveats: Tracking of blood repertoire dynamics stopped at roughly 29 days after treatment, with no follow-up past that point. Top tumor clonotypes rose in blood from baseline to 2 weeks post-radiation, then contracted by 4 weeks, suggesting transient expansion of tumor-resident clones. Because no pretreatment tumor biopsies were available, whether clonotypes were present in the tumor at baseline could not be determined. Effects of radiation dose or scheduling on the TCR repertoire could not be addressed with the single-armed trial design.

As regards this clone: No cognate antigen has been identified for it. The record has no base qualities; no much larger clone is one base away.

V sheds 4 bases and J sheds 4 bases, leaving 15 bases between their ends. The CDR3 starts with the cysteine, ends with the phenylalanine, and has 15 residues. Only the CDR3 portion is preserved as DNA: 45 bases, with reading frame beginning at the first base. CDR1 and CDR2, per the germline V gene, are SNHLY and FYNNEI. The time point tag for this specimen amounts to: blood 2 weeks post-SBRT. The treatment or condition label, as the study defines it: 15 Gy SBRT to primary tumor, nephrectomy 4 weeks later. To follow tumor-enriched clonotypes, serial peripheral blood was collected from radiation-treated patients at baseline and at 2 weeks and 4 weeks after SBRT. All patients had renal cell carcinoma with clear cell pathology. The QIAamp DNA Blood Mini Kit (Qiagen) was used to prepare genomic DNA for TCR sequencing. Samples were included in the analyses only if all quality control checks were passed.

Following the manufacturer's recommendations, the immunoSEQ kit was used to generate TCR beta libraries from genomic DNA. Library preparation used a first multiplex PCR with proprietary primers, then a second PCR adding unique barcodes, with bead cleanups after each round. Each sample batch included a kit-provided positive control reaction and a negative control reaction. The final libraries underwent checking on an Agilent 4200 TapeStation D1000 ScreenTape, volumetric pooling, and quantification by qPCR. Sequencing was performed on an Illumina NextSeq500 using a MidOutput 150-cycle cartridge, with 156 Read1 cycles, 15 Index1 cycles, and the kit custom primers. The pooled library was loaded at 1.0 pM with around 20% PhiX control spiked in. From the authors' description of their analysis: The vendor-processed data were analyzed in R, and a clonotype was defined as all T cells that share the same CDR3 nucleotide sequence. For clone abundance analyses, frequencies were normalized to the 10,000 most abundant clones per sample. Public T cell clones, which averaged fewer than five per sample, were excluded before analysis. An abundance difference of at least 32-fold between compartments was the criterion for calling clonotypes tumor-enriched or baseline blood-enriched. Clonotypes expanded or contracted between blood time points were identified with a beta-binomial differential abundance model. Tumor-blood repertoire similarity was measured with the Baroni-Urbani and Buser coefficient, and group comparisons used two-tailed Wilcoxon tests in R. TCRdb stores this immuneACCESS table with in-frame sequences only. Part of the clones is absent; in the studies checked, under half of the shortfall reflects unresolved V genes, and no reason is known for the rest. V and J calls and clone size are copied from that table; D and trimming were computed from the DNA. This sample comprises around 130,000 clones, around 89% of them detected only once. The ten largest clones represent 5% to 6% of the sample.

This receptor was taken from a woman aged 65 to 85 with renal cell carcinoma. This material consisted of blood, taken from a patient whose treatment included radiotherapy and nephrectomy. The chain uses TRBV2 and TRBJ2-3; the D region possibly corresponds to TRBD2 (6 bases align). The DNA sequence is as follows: TGTGCCAGCAGTGCAGCCGGGACTGCGGCAGATACGCAGTATTTT. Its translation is CASSAAGTAADTQYF.